This T cell receptor (beta chain) was captured in a study of blood T cell repertoires in COVID-19. Profiled with immunoSEQ multiplex PCR; TCRdb holds only in-frame clones, not every one. The profile shows over 80,000 clones, 80% to 90% of them singletons. V lost 2 bases to trimming and J lost 2 bases, with 10 bases between them. The CDR3 sequence is 14 residues long. CDR1 is MDHEN and CDR2 is SYDVKM in the germline V gene. The table lists this clone with a count of one. This chain connects TRBV28 to TRBJ2-7, with D possibly being TRBD1 (6 bases). Material for sequencing was peripheral blood. This receptor was taken from a human donor in a cohort sampled during active COVID-19. The CDR3 DNA sequence: TGTGCCAGCAGTTTAAACAGGGCCCCCTACGAGCAGTACTTC. Translating it yields CASSLNRAPYEQYF. Filled out from reference TRBV28 and TRBJ2-7, the complete variable domain reads DVKVTQSSRYLVKRTGEKVFLECVQDMDHENMFWYRQDPGLGLRLIYFSYDVKMKEKGDIPEGYSVSREKKERFSLILESASTNQTSMYLCASSLNRAPYEQYFGPGTRLTVT.